This T cell receptor beta chain was obtained from a study of cytomegalovirus exposure and HLA in healthy donors. The V and J ends lost 0 bases and 0 bases respectively, with 4 bases between them. The CDR3 contains 14 residues. CDR1 and CDR2 (germline): SGHRS, YFSETQ. Of note for this clone: The antigen is unknown.

General study findings and limits: Some V segments could not be told apart, so they were left out, TRBV6-2 and TRBV6-3 among them.

The PCR used 60 Vbeta and 13 Jbeta primers. TCRdb's table, derived via immunoSEQ multiplex PCR, lists solely in-frame clones and lacks some. This sample has about 140,000 clones, with 65% to 80% found just once. Material for sequencing was PBMCs. The source of this sequence is a male donor in good health and CMV-seropositive. The chain joins TRBV5-1 to TRBJ1-3; no clear D. This chain's CDR3 is CASSLDYSGNTIYF. DNA of the CDR3: TGCGCCAGCAGCTTGGATTACTCTGGAAACACCATATATTTT.